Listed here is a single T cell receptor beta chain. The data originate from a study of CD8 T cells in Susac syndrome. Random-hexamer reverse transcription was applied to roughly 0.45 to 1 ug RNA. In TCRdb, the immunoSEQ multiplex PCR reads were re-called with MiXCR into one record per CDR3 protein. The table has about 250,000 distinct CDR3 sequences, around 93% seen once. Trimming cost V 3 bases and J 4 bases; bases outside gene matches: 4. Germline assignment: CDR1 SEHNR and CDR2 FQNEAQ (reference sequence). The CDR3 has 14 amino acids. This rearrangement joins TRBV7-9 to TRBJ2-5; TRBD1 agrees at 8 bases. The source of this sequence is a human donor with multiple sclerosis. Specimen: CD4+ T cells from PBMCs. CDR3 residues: CASSFGQGGETQYF. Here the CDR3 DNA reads TGTGCCAGCAGCTTCGGACAGGGAGGAGAGACCCAGTACTTC. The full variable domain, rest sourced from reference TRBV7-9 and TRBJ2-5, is DTGVSQNPRHKITKRGQNVTFRCDPISEHNRLYWYRQTLGQGPEFLTYFQNEAQLEKSRLLSDRFSAERPKGSFSTLEIQRTEQGDSAMYLCASSFGQGGETQYFGPGTRLLVL.